The 20 T cell receptor beta chains below were found in one sample sequenced in a study of blood T cell repertoires in COVID-19. Data came from immunoSEQ multiplex PCR; TCRdb stores just in-frame clones and leaves some out. Here the sample spans around 190,000 clones, about nine tenths being singletons. The source material was peripheral blood. The receptor set was obtained from a man between 18 and 29 years old with active or convalescent COVID-19.

The V call is TRBV7-9, the J call TRBJ2-7; TRBD1 matches at 11 bases. V shed 6 bases and J 5 bases; nucleotides not matched to a gene: 9. The CDR3 contains 15 residues. In germline, CDR1 is SEHNR, CDR2 FQNEAQ (reference sequence). The CDR3: CASSTLDRGLNEQYF. The CDR3 DNA reads as TGTGCCAGCAGTACATTGGACAGGGGGCTTAACGAGCAGTACTTC.

The chain joins TRBV5-1 to TRBJ1-4, with a possible D match to TRBD1 (6 bases). Trimming stripped 4 bases from V and 0 bases from J, with 10 bases between. This CDR3 is 15 amino acids long. CDR1 and CDR2 (germline): SGHRS, YFSETQ. The CDR3 nucleotides are TGCGCCAGCAGCCTGGGGGGCGCAACTAATGAAAAACTGTTTTTT. This translates into CASSLGGATNEKLFF.

This chain connects TRBV27 to TRBJ1-5, with 9 bases matching TRBD1. CDR1 and CDR2 from the germline V gene are MNHEY and SMNVEV (reference sequence). J gave up 5 bases and V 9 bases, and 8 bases lay outside the gene matches. The CDR3 contains 14 residues. CDR3 sequence: CASRHTGGDQPQHF. Written as DNA, the CDR3 is TGTGCCAGTCGACATACAGGGGGCGATCAGCCCCAGCATTTT.

The V gene is TRBV3-1 (or the pseudogene TRBV3-2), the J gene TRBJ2-7; 10 nucleotides align to TRBD1. Germline lookup yields CDR1 LGHDT and CDR2 YNNKEL (reference sequence). This CDR3 has 17 residues. The J segment lost 1 base and the V segment lost 3 bases, leaving 9 bases of the junction unmatched. CDR3 in amino acids: CASSHGWTGGRSYEQYF. The CDR3 DNA follows: TGTGCCAGCAGCCATGGATGGACAGGGGGAAGGTCCTACGAGCAGTACTTC.

This clone was counted at least ten times. The chain couples TRBV19 to TRBJ1-2, with no clear D. The CDR3 sequence is 13 residues long. Trimming left V 3 bases short and J 7 bases short, with 12 bases between. Germline lookup yields CDR1 LNHDA and CDR2 SQIVND (reference sequence). The CDR3, as DNA: TGTGCCAGTAGTATCTCCGTCGTTCCTGGCTACACCTTC. It specifies CASSISVVPGYTF.

The chain is built from TRBV2 and TRBJ1-5; no reliable D call. The germline gives CDR1 SNHLY, CDR2 FYNNEI. This CDR3 spans 15 amino acids. V lost 3 bases, J lost 6 bases, and 15 bases lay in between. The CDR3 bases are TGTGCCAGCAGTGAGTCGTCGGGGTTCGGTCAGCCCCAGCATTTT. Residues: CASSESSGFGQPQHF.

The chain is built from TRBV30 and TRBJ2-2, with 7 bases identical to TRBD2. There are 16 residues in the CDR3. Germline V gene sequence: CDR1 GTSNPN, CDR2 SVGIG (reference sequence). V was clipped by 1 base and J by 4 bases; unmatched bases: 9. The CDR3: CAWSGTAGSGTGELFF. The CDR3 DNA sequence: TGTGCCTGGAGTGGAACAGCGGGATCGGGCACCGGGGAGCTGTTTTTT.

The chain combines TRBV30 with TRBJ2-3, with 7 bases aligning to TRBD1. Germline V gives CDR1 GTSNPN, CDR2 SVGIG (reference sequence). Germline trimming cut 2 bases from V and 2 bases from J; bases unmatched to any gene: 10. CDR3 length: 16 amino acids. CDR3 nucleotides: TGTGCCTGGAGTTCACCCGACAGGGTATACACAGATACGCAGTATTTT. Encoded protein: CAWSSPDRVYTDTQYF.

This chain links TRBV11-2 with TRBJ2-1, with 9 nucleotides matching TRBD2. CDR3 length: 16 residues. V lost 0 bases, J lost 7 bases, and 7 bases stayed unmatched. In germline, CDR1 is SGHAT, CDR2 FQNNGV. CDR3 DNA sequence: TGTGCCAGCAGCTTAGATTTGGCTAGCGGGGCTAATGAGCAGTTCTTC. Encoded protein: CASSLDLASGANEQFF.

This rearrangement joins TRBV7-3 to TRBJ2-1; 8 bases fit TRBD2. The germline V gene encodes CDR1 SGHTA and CDR2 FQGTGA. The V and J ends lost 2 bases and 10 bases, in that order; junction bases with no gene match: 10. The CDR3 is made up of 15 amino acids. The CDR3 loop is CASSLATGLAGEQFF. CDR3 coding DNA: TGTGCCAGCAGCTTAGCTACTGGACTAGCAGGGGAGCAGTTCTTC.

The chain links TRBV6-2 or TRBV6-3 to TRBJ1-1; 7 bases match TRBD1. V dropped 2 bases and J dropped 6; count of bases not matched to a gene: 12. This CDR3 is built from 16 residues. CDR1 and CDR2 from the germline V gene are MNHEY and SVGEGT. The CDR3: CASSYTPTGARAEAFF. In DNA, the CDR3 is TGTGCCAGCAGTTACACCCCAACAGGGGCGAGAGCTGAAGCTTTCTTT.

This chain links TRBV4-1 with TRBJ1-6; TRBD1 matches 7 bases. Germline CDR1 is MGHRA and CDR2 is YSYEKL. This CDR3 comprises 17 residues. With 3 bases clipped from V and 5 bases from J, the junction kept 10 bases outside the gene matches. CDR3 in amino acids: CASSQPRQGWHNSPLHF. Written as DNA, the CDR3 is TGCGCCAGCAGCCAGCCTCGACAGGGCTGGCATAATTCACCCCTCCACTTT.

The gene calls are TRBV4-1 and TRBJ2-7; tentatively, D is TRBD2 (5 bases). Per germline, CDR1 MGHRA and CDR2 YSYEKL. CDR3 length: 18 residues. Deletions cut 1 base from V and 7 bases from J, with 26 bases between. The CDR3 loop is CASSQAGTYSNRPGEQYF. DNA for the CDR3: TGCGCCAGCAGCCAAGCCGGAACCTACAGCAATCGGCCGGGGGAGCAGTACTTC.

This clone appeared a single time. The rearrangement uses TRBV6-5 and TRBJ1-1, with D possibly TRBD1 on 6 matching bases. This CDR3 comprises 13 residues. With 7 bases removed from V and 6 bases from J, the gap between germline ends came to 15 bases. CDR1 and CDR2 from the germline V gene are MNHEY and SVGAGI. CDR3 region: CASTNTGFSEAFF. Here the CDR3 DNA reads TGTGCCAGCACCAATACAGGGTTCTCTGAAGCTTTCTTT.

The chain couples TRBV28 to TRBJ1-3; possibly TRBD1 for D (5 bases). V shed 6 bases and J shed 4 bases, with 16 bases lying between them. CDR3 size: 15 residues. The V gene's germline CDR1 is MDHEN and CDR2 SYDVKM. The CDR3 DNA reads as TGTGCCAGCAGGGCGCAGGGTCACTCGGGAAACACCATATATTTT. This codes for CASRAQGHSGNTIYF.

The V call is TRBV6-2 or TRBV6-3, the J call TRBJ2-7; D unresolved. The CDR3 consists of 11 residues. Germline CDR1 is MNHEY and CDR2 is SVGEGT. The V and J ends lost 5 bases and 2 bases respectively, with 4 bases between them. The CDR3 DNA follows: TGTGCCAGCAGTAACACCTACGAGCAGTACTTC. Its protein is CASSNTYEQYF.

This chain uses TRBV6-5 with TRBJ2-1, with TRBD1 matching over 7 bases. CDR1 and CDR2 from the germline V gene are MNHEY and SVGAGI. Trimming at V came to 6 bases and at J to 4 bases, leaving 9 bases not matched to a gene. The CDR3 runs to 15 residues. The CDR3 here is CASRITGVGYNEQFF. In DNA, the CDR3 is TGTGCCAGCAGGATTACAGGGGTGGGATACAATGAGCAGTTCTTC.

J is TRBJ2-1 and V is TRBV30; 14 nucleotides match TRBD2. This CDR3 is built from 17 residues. With V trimmed by 4 bases and J by 8 bases, 13 bases remained unmatched. In germline, CDR1 is GTSNPN, CDR2 SVGIG (reference sequence). Here the CDR3 reads CAWTFTRTSGRMDEQFF. In DNA, the CDR3 is TGTGCCTGGACCTTCACCCGGACTAGCGGGAGGATGGATGAGCAGTTCTTC.

The rearrangement joins TRBV6-2 or TRBV6-3 to TRBJ1-4; D ambiguous. V lost 2 bases and J 4 bases, leaving 14 bases between the germline ends. CDR3 length: 16 residues. The germline CDR1 and CDR2 sequences are MNHEY and SVGEGT. The CDR3 here is CASSYLLRDLNEKLFF. The CDR3 nucleotides are TGTGCCAGCAGTTACCTTCTTCGGGATCTTAATGAAAAACTGTTTTTT.

The chain uses TRBV5-6 and TRBJ1-1; unclear D gene. This CDR3 is 13 amino acids long. Germline-derived CDR1 and CDR2 are SGHDT and YYEEEE. Trimming took 4 bases from V and 4 from J, leaving 11 bases between them. The CDR3 sequence: CASSGGSSTEAFF. The CDR3 DNA is TGTGCCAGCAGCGGCGGATCATCCACTGAAGCTTTCTTT.